This is a list of T cell receptor beta chains from one sample in a study of molecular identifiers for immune sequencing clone quantification. TCRdb re-analysed the PCR reads in MiXCR, keeping a single row per CDR3 protein. This sample has 80,000 to 95,000 distinct CDR3 sequences, with under 20% found just once. The sequenced sample was naive CD8+ T cells from blood, with Jurkat cell RNA spiked in. The origin of the receptors is a human donor in good health. Some libraries in this study had Jurkat cell RNA spiked in. Each CDR3 is given with its conserved first and last residue. D genes are given only for firm matches. Some rows have no size entry. The others give once, few or many, or a class for an expanded clone.

-,TRBJ2-7,TRBD2,TRBV13,CASSSGGNHEQYF,TGTGCCAGCAGCTCCGGGGGGAACCACGAGCAGTACTTC
many,TRBJ1-5,TRBD1,TRBV27,CASSLSTGLGPQHF,TGTGCCAGCAGTTTATCGACAGGGCTTGGTCCCCAGCATTTT
many,TRBJ2-3,-,TRBV27,CASSLSGTSTDTQYF,TGTGCCAGCAGTTTATCAGGGACTAGCACAGATACGCAGTATTTT
few,TRBJ2-3,-,TRBV19,CASSMDPLFGTDTQYF,TGTGCCAGTAGTATGGATCCTTTATTTGGCACAGATACGCAGTATTTT
few,TRBJ2-2,TRBD1,TRBV4-3,CASSQDPGQGLNTGELFF,TGCGCCAGCAGCCAAGATCCCGGACAGGGGTTGAACACCGGGGAGCTGTTTTTT
-,TRBJ2-1,TRBD2,TRBV6-5,CASSSNRTSGGVYNEQFF,TGTGCCAGCAGTTCCAACCGGACTAGCGGGGGGGTGTACAATGAGCAGTTCTTC
many,TRBJ1-1,TRBD1,TRBV7-9,CASSSPRDRVRTEAFF,TGTGCCAGCAGCTCCCCAAGGGACAGGGTGAGGACTGAAGCTTTCTTT
many,TRBJ2-2,-,TRBV6-2/TRBV6-3,CASRTPPGTGELFF,TGTGCCAGCAGGACACCTCCCGGCACCGGGGAGCTGTTTTTT
many,TRBJ1-1,-,TRBV20-1,CSRTGTALTEAFF,TGCAGTCGCACCGGGACGGCCCTCACTGAAGCTTTCTTT
many,TRBJ2-6,-,TRBV4-3,CASSTTLGLISGANVLTF,TGCGCCAGCAGCACTACTTTAGGTTTAATCTCTGGGGCCAACGTCCTGACTTTC
many,TRBJ2-3,-,TRBV30,CAWSVPDRGLTDTQYF,TGTGCCTGGAGTGTACCAGACCGAGGCCTCACAGATACGCAGTATTTT
-,TRBJ2-3,-,TRBV5-6,CASSSPVYSTDTQYF,TGTGCCAGCAGCTCTCCCGTGTATAGCACAGATACGCAGTATTTT
many,TRBJ2-1,-,TRBV30,CAWSGRDEQFF,TGTGCCTGGAGCGGGCGGGATGAGCAGTTCTTC
many,TRBJ1-2,-,TRBV19,CASSPTANYGYTF,TGTGCCAGTAGCCCGACAGCTAACTATGGCTACACCTTC
many,TRBJ1-5,-,TRBV4-3,CASSPSRGQPQHF,TGCGCCAGCAGCCCATCGAGGGGTCAGCCCCAGCATTTT
many,TRBJ2-3,TRBD2,TRBV5-6,CASSEALAGSFTDTQYF,TGTGCCAGCAGCGAAGCCTTAGCGGGGTCCTTCACAGATACGCAGTATTTT
many,TRBJ2-2,TRBD1,TRBV15,CATSGRQGWTGELFF,TGTGCCACCAGCGGGAGACAGGGGTGGACCGGGGAGCTGTTTTTT
many,TRBJ1-1,-,TRBV20-1,CSARDRGLKGTEAFF,TGCAGTGCTAGAGATAGGGGGTTGAAGGGCACTGAAGCTTTCTTT
many,TRBJ2-1,-,TRBV4-1,CASSQHARFDNEQFF,TGCGCCAGCAGCCAACATGCGCGGTTTGACAATGAGCAGTTCTTC
few,TRBJ2-5,-,TRBV4-1,CASSQARLVQETQYF,TGCGCCAGCAGCCAAGCCCGACTAGTCCAAGAGACCCAGTACTTC
many,TRBJ1-5,-,TRBV28,CASSFTGAMQPQHF,TGTGCCAGCAGTTTCACGGGGGCAATGCAGCCCCAGCATTTT
many,TRBJ1-4,-,TRBV27,CASSLSGPINEKLFF,TGTGCCAGCAGTTTATCGGGACCAATTAATGAAAAACTGTTTTTT
many,TRBJ1-1,-,TRBV6-2/TRBV6-3,CASSYFPGVPEAFF,TGTGCCAGCAGTTACTTCCCCGGGGTACCTGAAGCTTTCTTT
many,TRBJ1-4,-,TRBV7-6,CASSLGTFATNEKLFF,TGTGCCAGCAGCTTAGGGACATTTGCAACTAATGAAAAACTGTTTTTT
many,TRBJ1-5,-,TRBV7-9,CASSPSDQPQHF,TGTGCCAGCAGCCCCTCAGATCAGCCCCAGCATTTT
many,TRBJ2-5,-,TRBV10-3,CAISAMENQETQYF,TGTGCCATCAGTGCGATGGAAAACCAAGAGACCCAGTACTTC
-,TRBJ2-6,-,TRBV2,CASSDGGTGANVLTF,TGTGCCAGCAGTGATGGGGGGACTGGGGCCAACGTCCTGACTTTC
many,TRBJ2-3,TRBD1,TRBV20-1,CSANEDRGRVDTQYF,TGCAGTGCAAACGAGGACAGGGGGAGGGTAGATACGCAGTATTTT
many,TRBJ2-5,-,TRBV20-1,CSAGDSEDFQETQYF,TGCAGTGCTGGAGACAGCGAGGATTTTCAAGAGACCCAGTACTTC
many,TRBJ2-5,-,TRBV6-2/TRBV6-3,CASSYPNQETQYF,TGTGCCAGCAGTTACCCGAACCAAGAGACCCAGTACTTC
many,TRBJ2-1,-,TRBV29-1,CSVTVVGVEQFF,TGCAGCGTTACCGTTGTTGGAGTTGAGCAGTTCTTC
many,TRBJ2-7,-,TRBV6-1,CASGYGVIYEQYF,TGTGCCAGCGGCTACGGGGTAATCTACGAGCAGTACTTC
many,TRBJ2-7,-,TRBV21-1,CASSRAGTSRPYEQYF,TGTGCCAGCAGCAGAGCCGGGACTTCTCGTCCCTACGAGCAGTACTTC
-,TRBJ2-1,TRBD2,TRBV20-1,CGAPGGASGTRGHNEQFF,TGCGGTGCGCCTGGTGGGGCTAGCGGAACCCGGGGACACAATGAGCAGTTCTTC
many,TRBJ2-3,-,TRBV9,CASSPTGFTDTQYF,TGTGCCAGCAGCCCGACGGGTTTCACAGATACGCAGTATTTT
many,TRBJ2-2,-,TRBV7-9,CASRDSSNTGELFF,TGTGCCAGCCGAGACAGTTCGAACACCGGGGAGCTGTTTTTT
many,TRBJ1-1,-,TRBV5-6,CASSLAVSAEAFF,TGTGCCAGCAGCTTGGCCGTAAGCGCTGAAGCTTTCTTT
many,TRBJ2-7,-,TRBV5-6,CASSLEGASSYEQYF,TGTGCCAGCAGCCTGGAGGGGGCTAGCTCCTACGAGCAGTACTTC
many,TRBJ2-2,-,TRBV29-1,CSVGTQGAGELFF,TGCAGCGTTGGGACGCAGGGCGCCGGGGAGCTGTTTTTT
many,TRBJ2-1,-,TRBV27,CASSLSIGGDNEQFF,TGTGCCAGCAGTTTATCAATAGGGGGGGACAATGAGCAGTTCTTC
many,TRBJ2-7,-,TRBV10-1,CASSQARDGTYEQYF,TGCGCCAGCAGTCAAGCCCGGGACGGCACCTACGAGCAGTACTTC
many,TRBJ1-6,-,TRBV7-2,CASSLGGSYNSPLHF,TGTGCCAGCAGTTTAGGGGGCTCCTATAATTCACCCCTCCACTTT
-,TRBJ2-3,TRBD1,TRBV24-1,CATSDRGQQESSTDTQYF,TGTGCCACCAGTGACCGGGGACAGCAAGAATCTAGCACAGATACGCAGTATTTT
-,TRBJ2-7,TRBD1,TRBV27,CASSSGQHYEQYF,TGTGCCAGCAGTTCGGGACAGCACTACGAGCAGTACTTC
many,TRBJ2-5,-,TRBV12-3/TRBV12-4,CASSLHNQETQYF,TGTGCCAGCAGTTTACACAACCAAGAGACCCAGTACTTC
many,TRBJ1-5,-,TRBV20-1,CSANNPGPGNQPQHF,TGCAGTGCTAACAATCCGGGACCGGGAAATCAGCCCCAGCATTTT
many,TRBJ1-1,-,TRBV13,CASSFLSTEAFF,TGTGCCAGCAGCTTTTTGAGCACTGAAGCTTTCTTT
-,TRBJ2-2,-,TRBV9,CASSLTTDGELFF,TGTGCCAGCAGTTTAACGACAGACGGGGAGCTGTTTTTT
many,TRBJ1-1,-,TRBV6-1,CAGRGGQSNTEAFF,TGTGCCGGTAGGGGAGGACAGTCGAACACTGAAGCTTTCTTT
many,TRBJ2-2,-,TRBV24-1,CATSDLRTDLTGELFF,TGTGCCACCAGTGATTTGAGGACAGATCTCACCGGGGAGCTGTTTTTT
many,TRBJ1-6,-,TRBV12-3/TRBV12-4,CASSPAGVHSPLHF,TGTGCCAGCAGCCCCGCGGGGGTCCATTCACCCCTCCACTTT
few,TRBJ2-1,TRBD2,TRBV20-1,CSARASGQSSYNEQFF,TGCAGTGCTAGAGCTAGCGGGCAGAGCTCCTACAATGAGCAGTTCTTC
few,TRBJ2-7,TRBD1,TRBV19,CASSIGTGNYEQYF,TGTGCCAGTAGTATCGGGACAGGAAACTACGAGCAGTACTTC
many,TRBJ2-1,TRBD2,TRBV20-1,CSARDYERGLAYNEQFF,TGCAGTGCTAGAGATTACGAGCGGGGTCTAGCCTACAATGAGCAGTTCTTC
many,TRBJ1-1,-,TRBV29-1,CSVVRAEAFF,TGCAGCGTTGTACGAGCTGAAGCTTTCTTT
many,TRBJ1-1,TRBD1,TRBV7-3,CASSLSGGTEAFF,TGTGCCAGCAGCTTATCAGGGGGCACTGAAGCTTTCTTT
-,TRBJ1-1,-,TRBV2,CASREPLVEAFF,TGTGCCAGCCGGGAGCCGCTCGTTGAAGCTTTCTTT
-,TRBJ2-5,-,TRBV12-3/TRBV12-4,CASSRGPIGETQYF,TGTGCCAGCAGCCGTGGACCGATAGGGGAGACCCAGTACTTC